This TCR beta chain is drawn from a study of cytomegalovirus exposure and HLA in healthy donors. Study-wide findings and caveats: Later on, a genetic analysis was performed. It linked a missense variant in DCLRE1C with V- and J-gene trimming of TCR beta. Rare sequences made up most TCRs, while some public TCRs were found in many donors. On later analysis, the bulk of CMV-associated TCR beta chains appeared to be HLA-restricted.

Germline assignment: CDR1 MGHRA and CDR2 YSYEKL. Trimming shortened V by 0 bases and J by 6 bases, and 5 bases separated the two germline ends. The CDR3 is 12 amino acids. The PCR made use of 60 Vbeta and 13 Jbeta primers. Clones were sequenced by immunoSEQ multiplex PCR, and TCRdb holds only the in-frame ones, with some missing. There are 180,000 or so clones in the sample; almost 80% occur only once, and over 13% lies in the top ten. With regard to this clone: Antigen: not known.

The genes are TRBV4-1 and TRBJ2-5; D is unresolved. The sample comprised PBMCs. This receptor was obtained from a man aged 50 to 59 in good health and CMV-seropositive. The CDR3 coding sequence is TGCGCCAGCAGCCAAGACACAAAGACCCAGTACTTC. It is translated as CASSQDTKTQYF.